This T cell receptor (beta chain) originates from a study of blood T cell repertoires in COVID-19. Study-level information: COVID-19 samples, acute and convalescent, were from the United States, Italy and Spain. The analysed material was cDNA or gDNA that came from T cells, B-cell-depleted T cells, or PBMCs.

In the study's own analysis: The assay estimated nucleated cells by amplifying reference gene primers. Method: immunoSEQ multiplex PCR; TCRdb's copy keeps in-frame clones and lacks some. D and trimming were read from the DNA, whereas the V and J calls and clone size are those reported in that table. The profile covers about 350,000 clones, with 87% appearing a single time and less than 6% taken by the ten largest. Germline lookup yields CDR1 MNHEY and CDR2 SVGEGT. This CDR3 spans 14 amino acids. The ends lost 6 bases at V and 3 bases at J; junction bases unmatched: 5. Recruits, aged about 18 to 89 years, lived in some 25 US areas.

The sequenced material came from PBMCs or T cells enriched from blood (not recorded which). The origin of this receptor is a woman in her twenties or thirties who had recovered from COVID-19. The gene calls are TRBV6-2 or TRBV6-3 and TRBJ1-5, with TRBD1 matching over 7 bases. The CDR3 DNA is TGTGCCAGCAGCTTGGGACAGTACAATCAGCCCCAGCATTTT. Its protein product is CASSLGQYNQPQHF.